Detailed here is one T cell receptor beta chain. Its specificity is unknown. The source of the sample is a study of cytomegalovirus exposure and HLA in healthy donors. Findings of the study overall: In a later analysis, TCR beta V- and J-gene trimming was associated with a missense DCLRE1C variant.

PCR was performed using 60 Vbeta and 13 Jbeta primers. Here immunoSEQ multiplex PCR was the method, and the copy in TCRdb shows in-frame clones only, minus some. The sample includes approximately 100,000 clones, about 80% of them seen just once. Unrecorded immune exposures were likely, despite nominal health at sampling. The sequence was collected from a woman aged 40-49 years in good health and CMV-seropositive. The sequencing sample was made of PBMCs.

CDR3 sequence reads: CASTNRGAAEAFF. The CDR3 bases are TGTGCCAGCACCAACAGGGGAGCGGCTGAAGCTTTCTTT. V and J are TRBV2 and TRBJ1-1; 7 bases are shared with TRBD1. Per germline, CDR1 SNHLY and CDR2 FYNNEI. The trim removed 7 bases at V and 6 bases at J, leaving 8 bases unmatched. The CDR3 contains 13 residues.